The clone carrying this T cell receptor beta chain was observed a handful of times. The antigen is undetermined. Amplification targeted TCR beta CDR3 regions from RNA transcripts. The study used the HTBI primer set for a first-round RT-PCR of the TCR CDR3. TCRdb processed the multiplex PCR reads anew with MiXCR; each CDR3 protein has one entry. The data hold a few hundred thousand distinct CDR3 sequences, with approximately 14% observed a single time. The sample originates from a study of T cells in Graves' hyperthyroidism and ophthalmopathy. Whole-study context: Staff took peripheral blood when the initial diagnosis was made, before any treatment began. Study observations and caveats: Researchers found most expanded thyroid clonotypes above 0.001 in blood as well. The model foresaw ophthalmopathy a median roughly 6.3 months prior to onset.

Germline CDR1 is MNHEY and CDR2 is SMNVEV (reference sequence). V gave up 6 bases and J gave up 14 bases; unmatched junction bases: 5. The CDR3 runs to 11 residues. Recently diagnosed hyperthyroidism of less than 2 months' duration affected patients aged 18 to 65. Sequenced material: blood. The receptor comes from a woman in her twenties or thirties with Graves' hyperthyroidism. The rearrangement links TRBV27 to TRBJ2-2; the match to TRBD1 covers 8 bases. In nucleotides, the CDR3 is TGTGCCAGCAGACGGACAGGGAACCTGTTTTTT. It codes for CASRRTGNLFF.